A selection of T cell receptor beta chains follows, all from one sample in a study of regulatory T cells in long-lasting Graves disease. MiXCR, run by TCRdb on the multiplex PCR reads, gives a single entry per CDR3 protein. The data hold approximately 210,000 distinct CDR3 sequences, with around 20% observed a single time. Sequenced here: peripheral blood mononuclear cells (PBMCs), sampled at new diagnosis, from a patient treated with antithyroid drugs. These receptors all come from a female donor with Graves disease. The CDR3 runs from the conserved cysteine through the conserved F or W. The D gene is left open where the match is weak. Size tells how often a clone was seen (once, few, many) or the class of an expanded clone, and some rows leave it out.

>NA|many|TRBJ1-4|TRBV6-2/TRBV6-3
CASSRTSNEKLFF
TGTGCCAGCAGTAGGACTTCTAATGAAAAACTGTTTTTT
>TRBD2|many|TRBJ2-7|TRBV19
CASSIRLAGGPGSIEQYF
TGTGCCAGTAGTATTCGACTAGCGGGAGGGCCGGGTTCTATCGAGCAGTACTTC
>NA|few|TRBJ2-4|TRBV6-1
CASRASGERDIQYF
TGTGCCAGCAGAGCCTCCGGGGAACGCGACATTCAGTACTTC
>NA|many|TRBJ1-2|TRBV7-2
CASSFRVDWVHGYTF
TGTGCCAGCAGCTTTAGGGTCGATTGGGTTCATGGCTACACCTTC
>TRBD1|many|TRBJ2-5|TRBV5-4
CASSYPGQGTETQYF
TGTGCCAGCAGCTACCCGGGACAGGGAACCGAGACCCAGTACTTC
>NA|many|TRBJ2-7|TRBV28
CASSYAPYEQYF
TGTGCCAGCAGCTATGCCCCTTACGAGCAGTACTTC
>NA|many|TRBJ1-1|TRBV20-1
CSANPLGGGEAFF
TGCAGTGCCAACCCGCTCGGGGGAGGTGAAGCTTTCTTT
>TRBD1|many|TRBJ1-1|TRBV6-1
CASSDRVNTEAFF
TGTGCCAGCAGCGACAGGGTGAACACTGAAGCTTTCTTT
>TRBD2|NA|TRBJ2-3|TRBV2
CASSQRTSGRMGTDTQYF
TGTGCCAGCAGCCAACGGACTAGCGGGAGGATGGGCACAGATACGCAGTATTTT
>NA|many|TRBJ1-1|TRBV19
CASSRQLRNTEAFF
TGTGCCAGTAGTAGGCAGTTGCGGAACACTGAAGCTTTCTTT
>NA|NA|TRBJ1-2|TRBV12-3/TRBV12-4
CASKPGPDNYGYTF
TGTGCCAGCAAGCCAGGGCCGGATAACTATGGCTACACCTTC
>NA|many|TRBJ2-7|TRBV7-3
CASSLGAGRTYEQYF
TGTGCCAGCAGCTTGGGGGCAGGGCGGACCTACGAGCAGTACTTC
>NA|NA|TRBJ1-5|TRBV4-3
CASSQDTQGRQPQHF
TGCGCCAGCAGCCAGGATACGCAGGGGCGGCAGCCCCAGCATTTT
>TRBD1|many|TRBJ1-1|TRBV28
CASNPRDRDTEAFF
TGTGCCAGCAACCCCCGGGACAGGGACACTGAAGCTTTCTTT
>NA|many|TRBJ2-7|TRBV12-3/TRBV12-4
CASRPGHQSYEQYF
TGTGCCAGCAGGCCGGGACACCAATCCTACGAGCAGTACTTC